Described below is a single T cell receptor (beta chain) sequence and its context. Its cognate antigen has yet to be identified. No base quality information exists; no much larger clone differs at one position. These data come from a study of blood T cell repertoires in COVID-19 (dated by TCRdb to 2018 to 2021). In terms of the full investigation: Samples covering the acute and convalescent phases of COVID-19 were provided by collaborators in the United States, Italy and Spain. Sample metadata almost always included a de-identified subject ID, COVID-19 status, age in years and sex. Subjects who had been exposed to COVID-19, were actively infected with it, or had recovered from it provided the deeply sampled blood TCRbeta repertoires that made up the dataset. Where HLA class I and class II types were available, the types were taken from metadata supplied by the sample provider, not from assay-based typing. The prospective study material was composed of cDNA or gDNA derived from T cells, B-cell-depleted T cells, or PBMCs. The repertoires were made available in a free public database intended to serve as a resource for research on the immune response to SARS-CoV-2. Samples were obtained from the ongoing ImmuneRACE study (first 160 participants) and from some 1,300 subjects provided by 6 global collaborators.

TCRbeta CDR3 regions were amplified from genomic DNA by means of the immunoSEQ Assay, a bias-controlled multiplex PCR. The source study handled its data this way. Within the assay, amplification of reference gene primers was used to estimate how many nucleated cells each sample contained. To quantify the absolute abundance of each unique TCRbeta CDR3 rearrangement, sequence reads were collapsed and filtered. For each sample, productive Simpson clonality was calculated by taking the square root of Simpson's diversity index across productive rearrangements. TCRdb provides this immuneACCESS table in a form limited to in-frame rearrangements. Some clones are lacking; in checked studies, under half of them reflect an unresolved V gene, and why the rest are absent is not known. That table furnishes V, J and clone size, whereas the DNA furnished D and trimming. Within this sample are some 260,000 clones, with approximately 88% of them counted one time only. Clones ranked in the top ten supply 0.65% to 0.9% of the sample.

What the study reported, not specific to this receptor: Clinical and demographic metadata were provided uncurated, with the amount varying by source and participant.

Whole blood was collected in K2EDTA tubes by collaborating institutions according to the institutions' own protocols. For TCRbeta analysis, collaborator samples were shipped as frozen whole blood, as isolated PBMCs, or as DNA extracted from either sample type. This TCR was recovered from a woman in her thirties with acute or convalescent COVID-19. Sequenced input: peripheral blood.

The DNA reads as follows: TGTGCCAGCAGCCAATCGGCCAGCTCTGGGGCCAACGTCCTGACTTTC. Translation gives CASSQSASSGANVLTF. Recombination connected TRBV16 to TRBJ2-6, with the D gene too uncertain to name. The cysteine opens and the phenylalanine closes a CDR3 of 16 amino acids. Of the read, only the CDR3 DNA is kept; its 48 bases are in frame from base 1. The CDR1 and CDR2 encoded by the germline V gene are KGHSY and FQNENV. The V end loses 0 bases and the J end loses 0 bases, and a stretch of 6 bases separates them.